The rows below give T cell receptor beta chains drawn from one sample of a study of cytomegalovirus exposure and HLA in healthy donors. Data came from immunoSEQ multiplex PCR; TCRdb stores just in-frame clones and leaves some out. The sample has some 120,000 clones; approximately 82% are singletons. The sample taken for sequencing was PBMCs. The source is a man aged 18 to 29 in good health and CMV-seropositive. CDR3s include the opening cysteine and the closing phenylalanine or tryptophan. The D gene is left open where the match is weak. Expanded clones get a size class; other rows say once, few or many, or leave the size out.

CASGNGVAGKETQYF | TGTGCCAGCGGGAATGGGGTGGCGGGAAAAGAGACCCAGTACTTC | TRBJ2-5 | TRBV7-9 | NA | NA
CASSAHHNSPLHF | TGTGCCAGCAGTGCACACCATAATTCACCCCTCCACTTT | TRBJ1-6 | TRBV6-1 | NA | NA
CASSPLNTEAFF | TGTGCCAGCAGCCCTCTGAACACTGAAGCTTTCTTT | TRBJ1-1 | TRBV6-6 | NA | NA
CASSLIASTDTQYF | TGTGCCAGCAGCTTAATCGCGTCGACAGATACGCAGTATTTT | TRBJ2-3 | TRBV5-4 | NA | NA
CAWTLASATNTGELFF | TGTGCCTGGACCCTAGCTTCGGCCACGAACACCGGGGAGCTGTTTTTT | TRBJ2-2 | TRBV30 | NA | NA
CASRGTGNYEQYF | TGTGCCAGTAGGGGGACAGGAAACTACGAGCAGTACTTC | TRBJ2-7 | TRBV19 | NA | TRBD1
CASYGGESPLHF | TGTGCCAGTTATGGGGGCGAATCACCCCTCCACTTT | TRBJ1-6 | TRBV19 | once | NA
CASSGWGLAGGWNEQFF | TGTGCCAGCAGTGGTTGGGGACTAGCGGGGGGGTGGAATGAGCAGTTCTTC | TRBJ2-1 | TRBV6-1 | once | TRBD2
CASSPGTGGNTIYF | TGCGCCAGCAGCCCTGGGACAGGGGGAAACACCATATATTTT | TRBJ1-3 | TRBV5-1 | once | TRBD1
CASSPRDRFQAFF | TGTGCCAGCAGCCCCCGGGACAGATTCCAAGCTTTCTTT | TRBJ1-1 | TRBV5-6 | few | TRBD1
CASSKEGGNSPLHF | TGTGCCAGCTCCAAGGAGGGAGGGAATTCACCCCTCCACTTT | TRBJ1-6 | TRBV7-6 | NA | NA
CAFSKGPTEAFF | TGTGCCTTTTCAAAGGGGCCCACTGAAGCTTTCTTT | TRBJ1-1 | TRBV30 | NA | NA
CASSARVNTEAFF | TGTGCCAGCTCCGCCAGGGTGAACACTGAAGCTTTCTTT | TRBJ1-1 | TRBV7-4 | NA | NA
CASSLNREDLQAFF | TGCGCCAGCAGCTTGAACCGGGAGGACTTACAAGCTTTCTTT | TRBJ1-1 | TRBV5-1 | NA | NA
CASRRAGASTEAFF | TGCGCCAGCAGACGGGCAGGGGCTTCCACTGAAGCTTTCTTT | TRBJ1-1 | TRBV10-2 | NA | NA
CASSQSLDRNNSPLHF | TGCGCCAGCAGCCAAAGCCTAGACCGGAATAATTCACCCCTCCACTTT | TRBJ1-6 | TRBV4-1 | NA | NA
CASSSQGGYTF | TGCGCCAGCAGCTCACAGGGTGGCTACACCTTC | TRBJ1-2 | TRBV5-1 | NA | NA
CASGRARDRF | TGCGCCAGCGGGAGAGCGCGGGATCGCTTC | TRBJ2-7 | TRBV5-1 | NA | NA
CASNSRENSPLHF | TGTGCCAGCAACAGCCGAGAAAATTCACCCCTCCACTTT | TRBJ1-6 | TRBV5-5 | NA | NA
CASSPPGIGGNTIYF | TGTGCCAGCAGTCCCCCAGGAATCGGTGGAAACACCATATATTTT | TRBJ1-3 | TRBV28 | NA | NA
CASSLRTEAAEAFF | TGTGCCAGCAGCCTAAGGACGGAGGCCGCTGAAGCTTTCTTT | TRBJ1-1 | TRBV7-9 | NA | NA
CASSQGIQEPGYGYTF | TGCGCCAGCAGCCAAGGAATACAGGAACCAGGCTATGGCTACACCTTC | TRBJ1-2 | TRBV4-1 | NA | NA
CASRRLAGANTGELFF | TGTGCCAGCAGAAGACTAGCGGGGGCGAACACCGGGGAGCTGTTTTTT | TRBJ2-2 | TRBV2 | NA | TRBD2
CASSPLAGGQETQYF | TGCGCCAGCAGCCCACTAGCGGGGGGACAAGAGACCCAGTACTTC | TRBJ2-5 | TRBV4-1 | NA | TRBD2
CASSIQGTNYGYTF | TGTGCCAGTAGTATTCAGGGGACTAACTATGGCTACACCTTC | TRBJ1-2 | TRBV19 | NA | NA
CSVIIQGFYEQYF | TGCAGCGTCATAATCCAGGGGTTCTACGAGCAGTACTTC | TRBJ2-7 | TRBV29-1 | NA | NA
CASSADSAARNSPLHF | TGTGCCAGCAGCGCTGACTCCGCCGCACGGAATTCACCCCTCCACTTT | TRBJ1-6 | TRBV2 | NA | NA
CASKSSGGANTGELFF | TGTGCCAGCAAATCTAGCGGGGGGGCAAACACCGGGGAGCTGTTTTTT | TRBJ2-2 | TRBV5-4 | NA | TRBD2
CASSLSGSNQPQHF | TGTGCCAGCAGCTTATCAGGATCCAATCAGCCCCAGCATTTT | TRBJ1-5 | TRBV11-2 | NA | NA
CASSEERQGSSNQPQHF | TGTGCCAGCAGTGAAGAGCGACAGGGAAGTAGCAATCAGCCCCAGCATTTT | TRBJ1-5 | TRBV2 | few | TRBD1
CASSQGVRSDTQYF | TGCGCCAGCAGCCAAGGAGTTAGATCAGATACGCAGTATTTT | TRBJ2-3 | TRBV4-1 | once | NA
CASSFDSNEQFF | TGTGCCAGCAGCTTCGACAGCAATGAGCAGTTCTTC | TRBJ2-1 | TRBV7-9 | NA | NA
CATSRVWAGQVPALYEQYF | TGTGCCACCAGCAGAGTTTGGGCGGGACAGGTCCCAGCTCTCTACGAGCAGTACTTC | TRBJ2-7 | TRBV15 | NA | TRBD1
CASSLDGGLAGGGTDTQYF | TGTGCCAGCAGCTTAGATGGTGGACTAGCGGGGGGCGGGACAGATACGCAGTATTTT | TRBJ2-3 | TRBV11-2 | NA | TRBD2
CASSLGSGVGNEQFF | TGTGCCAGCAGCTTGGGTAGCGGGGTTGGAAATGAGCAGTTCTTC | TRBJ2-1 | TRBV5-6 | NA | TRBD2
CASSSRGGLGTGELFF | TGTGCCAGCAGCTCGAGGGGGGGGCTTGGCACCGGGGAGCTGTTTTTT | TRBJ2-2 | TRBV7-9 | NA | NA
CASSTTSGRFF | TGTGCCAGCAGTACGACTAGCGGACGGTTCTTC | TRBJ2-1 | TRBV28 | NA | TRBD2
CASRDSHYGYTF | TGTGCCAGCCGGGACAGCCACTATGGCTACACCTTC | TRBJ1-2 | TRBV6-5 | few | TRBD1
CASSGIGGGIYGYTF | TGTGCCAGCTCGGGCATCGGGGGAGGCATCTATGGCTACACCTTC | TRBJ1-2 | TRBV18 | NA | NA
CASFGGTEQFF | TGTGCCAGTTTCGGGGGGACTGAGCAGTTCTTC | TRBJ2-1 | TRBV19 | few | TRBD2
CASSHRDYSPLHF | TGTGCCAGCAGCCACAGGGATTACTCACCCCTCCACTTT | TRBJ1-6 | TRBV6-5 | NA | NA
CATSNAGQETQYF | TGTGCCACCAGCAACGCAGGCCAAGAGACCCAGTACTTC | TRBJ2-5 | TRBV15 | few | NA
CASIIRGDLYF | TGCGCCAGCATAATTCGAGGAGATTTGTACTTC | TRBJ2-5 | TRBV10-2 | NA | NA
CASSPKAVSPSLFGGYTF | TGTGCCAGCAGCCCAAAGGCGGTGTCCCCATCGCTCTTCGGCGGCTACACCTTC | TRBJ1-2 | TRBV7-9 | NA | NA
CASSRKRDIPIHF | TGTGCCAGTAGTAGAAAAAGGGACATCCCTATCCACTTT | TRBJ1-6 | TRBV19 | once | NA
CASSLAGEGTGYGYTF | TGCGCCAGCAGCTTGGCCGGGGAGGGGACTGGGTATGGCTACACCTTC | TRBJ1-2 | TRBV5-1 | NA | NA
CASSSGQAVLYNEQFF | TGTGCCAGCAGCTCGGGACAGGCGGTCCTATACAATGAGCAGTTCTTC | TRBJ2-1 | TRBV7-9 | NA | TRBD1
CASSHSGFAGELFF | TGTGCCAGCAGCCACTCCGGGTTTGCCGGGGAGCTGTTTTTT | TRBJ2-2 | TRBV4-2 | NA | NA
CASSIGGNNSPLHF | TGCGCCAGCAGCATCGGGGGAAATAATTCACCCCTCCACTTT | TRBJ1-6 | TRBV5-1 | NA | NA
CASISGVGEQYF | TGCGCCAGTATTTCAGGGGTGGGCGAGCAGTACTTC | TRBJ2-7 | TRBV5-1 | NA | NA
CASSSWEGNYEQYF | TGTGCCAGTAGTAGTTGGGAGGGGAACTACGAGCAGTACTTC | TRBJ2-7 | TRBV19 | NA | TRBD2
CASSEGGREPYEQYF | TGTGCCAGCAGCGAAGGGGGGAGGGAACCCTACGAGCAGTACTTC | TRBJ2-7 | TRBV9 | NA | NA
CASSLGVTIRGPEAFF | TGTGCCAGCAGCTTAGGAGTAACAATCCGCGGGCCTGAAGCTTTCTTT | TRBJ1-1 | TRBV7-8 | NA | NA
CASSLGGGGTGDGYTF | TGTGCCAGCAGCTTAGGGGGAGGCGGGACAGGGGATGGCTACACCTTC | TRBJ1-2 | TRBV7-2 | once | TRBD1